A single sample gave rise to the 11 T cell receptor beta chains below, sequenced in a study of blood T cells in healthy people across ages. PCR was performed a second time for roughly 7 to 11 cycles using a sample-barcoded 5' primer and a J-beta primer mix. MiXCR, applied by TCRdb to the 5' RACE reads, yields one record per CDR3 protein. This sample has 1.5 million to 2 million distinct CDR3 sequences; 28% occur once, and the top ten carry 7.7%. Sequencing was performed on blood. The source is a woman in her twenties or thirties in good health.

This CDR3 reads CASSLIGGRAETFF. CDR3 nucleotides: TGTGCCAGCAGCCTGATCGGGGGACGGGCTGAAACTTTCTTT. The rearrangement links TRBV21-1 to TRBJ1-1; the D call TRBD1 from the table was never checked on the DNA. TRBV21-1 constitutes a pseudogene. This CDR3 has 14 amino acids.

This chain connects TRBV18 to TRBJ2-1, with 9 nucleotides matching TRBD2. The CDR3 covers 16 residues. Trimming cost V 8 bases and J 0 bases; bases outside gene matches: 8. Germline lookup yields CDR1 KGHSH and CDR2 LQKENI. CDR3 bases: TGTGCCAGCGTGGCGGGAGGGTCGGTCTCCTACAATGAGCAGTTCTTC. Encoded protein: CASVAGGSVSYNEQFF.

For this clonotype: A much larger clone lies one base from this, so it may be a read error. The chain links TRBV5-1 to TRBJ2-1; 7 bases agree with TRBD1. The J call may be faulty, since TRBJ2-7 better matches the DNA end. This CDR3 comprises 14 residues. CDR1 SGHRS and CDR2 YFSETQ come from the germline V gene. The CDR3 nucleotides read TGCGCCAGCAGCCGACGACAGGGAGTGAATGAGCAGTACTTC. Protein: CASSRRQGVNEQYF.

The rearrangement links TRBV27 to TRBJ2-7; 7 bases agree with TRBD2. The V gene's germline CDR1 is MNHEY and CDR2 SMNVEV (reference sequence). The junction had 18 bases not matched to a gene; V was cut back by 8 bases and J by 8 bases. CDR3 length equals 15 residues. The CDR3 nucleotides are TGTGCCAGCGGGGCCCCGGGGGGAGCCTACAATAAGCAGTACTTC. Amino acids: CASGAPGGAYNKQYF.

This clonotype was picked up many times. The chain links TRBV10-1 to TRBJ2-1, with TRBD2 as a possible D gene (6 bases). The germline V and J ends were trimmed by 3 bases and 5 bases, with 8 bases remaining between them. The germline CDR1 and CDR2 sequences are WNHNN and SYGVQD (reference sequence). This CDR3 is built from 13 residues. The CDR3 region has the DNA TGCGCCAGCAGTGAATGGGGGGACAATGAGCAGTTCTTC. It encodes CASSEWGDNEQFF.

This clonotype was observed a few times. The chain joins TRBV3-1 to TRBJ2-7, with 8 bases fitting TRBD1. Germline assignment: CDR1 LGHDT and CDR2 YNNKEL (reference sequence). V gave up 5 bases and J gave up 6 bases; unmatched junction bases: 9. This CDR3 is built from 14 residues. CDR3 loop: CASSEGQGKSEQYF. CDR3 DNA: TGTGCCAGCAGCGAAGGACAGGGTAAAAGCGAGCAGTACTTC.

This clonotype was detected a few times. V and J are TRBV7-2 and TRBJ2-1; tentative D call: TRBD2 (6 bases). The germline V and J ends were trimmed by 5 bases and 5 bases, with 19 bases remaining between them. The germline V gene has CDR1 SGHTA and CDR2 FQGNSA. The CDR3 has 16 amino acids. For the CDR3, the DNA is TGTGCCAGCAGCCCCCGGAGGGGCGGGACGAACAATGAGCAGTTCTTC. As protein: CASSPRRGGTNNEQFF.

The V gene is TRBV5-6, the J gene TRBJ2-7; D remains ambiguous. The germline V gene encodes CDR1 SGHDT and CDR2 YYEEEE. The CDR3 sequence is 15 residues long. V was pared by 2 bases and J by 0 bases, with 12 bases between. The CDR3 bases are TGTGCCAGCAGCTTCGGACCAGCGAGCTCCTACGAGCAGTACTTC. It encodes CASSFGPASSYEQYF.

The CDR3 protein is CTSSQEKSSGRDSWNEQFF. The CDR3 DNA sequence: TGCACCAGCAGCCAAGAAAAATCGAGCGGGAGAGATTCGTGGAATGAGCAGTTCTTC. This chain joins TRBV1 and TRBJ2-1; the table's D call, TRBD2, has no DNA check behind it. TRBV1 is a listed pseudogene. The CDR3 totals 19 residues.

This chain uses TRBV6-6 with TRBJ2-2, with 8 bases lining up with TRBD2. The V gene's germline CDR1 is MNHNY and CDR2 SVGAGI (reference sequence). CDR3 length: 13 residues. V lost 6 bases and J lost 7; bases outside the gene matches: 4. Here the CDR3 DNA reads TGTGCCAGCAGATGGACTAGCAACGGGGAGCTGTTTTTT. Residues: CASRWTSNGELFF.

In this sample, this clonotype turned up a few times. The chain links TRBV28 to TRBJ1-4, with D tentatively TRBD1 (6 bases). Germline loops: CDR1 MDHEN, CDR2 SYDVKM. The CDR3 has 15 residues. Trimming shortened V by 11 bases and J by 0 bases, and 16 bases separated the two germline ends. CDR3 nucleotides: TGTGCCGTTGGGGGCGGGTCCGCAACTAATGAAAAACTGTTTTTT. Its protein product is CAVGGGSATNEKLFF.